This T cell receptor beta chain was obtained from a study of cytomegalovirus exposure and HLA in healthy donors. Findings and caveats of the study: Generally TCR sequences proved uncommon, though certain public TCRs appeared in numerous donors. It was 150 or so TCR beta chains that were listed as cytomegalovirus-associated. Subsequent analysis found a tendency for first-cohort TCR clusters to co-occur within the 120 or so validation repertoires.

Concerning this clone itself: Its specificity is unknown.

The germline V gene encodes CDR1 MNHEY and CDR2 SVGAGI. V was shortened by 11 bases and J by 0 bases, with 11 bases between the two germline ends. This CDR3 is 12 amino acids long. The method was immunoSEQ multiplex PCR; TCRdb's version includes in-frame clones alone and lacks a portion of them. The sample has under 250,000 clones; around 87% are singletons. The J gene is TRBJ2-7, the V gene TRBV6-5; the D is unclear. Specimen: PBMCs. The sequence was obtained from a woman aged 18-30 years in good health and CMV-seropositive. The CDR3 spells CARGNSSYEQYF. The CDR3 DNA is TGTGCCCGCGGTAATAGCTCCTACGAGCAGTACTTC.